Sequencing of this TCR beta chain was carried out in a study of T-cell memory formation after mild COVID-19. On this clonotype itself: Its antigen is not known. At one end, the junction sequence differs from germline, possibly due to a read error.

TCRdb re-analysed the 5' RACE reads in MiXCR, keeping a single row per CDR3 protein. The table lists 250,000 to 350,000 distinct CDR3 sequences, about a sixth of them singletons. Study outcomes and limitations: Cross-reactive memory appears to have joined, as suggested by some responding clones showing up in pre-infection memory.

CDR3 length: 19 amino acids. CDR1 and CDR2 from the germline V gene are SSHAT and FNYEAQ (reference sequence). The V and J genes are TRBV7-7 and TRBJ1-5; 8 bases are a match to TRBD1. This TCR came from a man between 18 and 35 years old who had mild COVID-19 (a few samples of this study predate the infection). Cell type and time point are not known. The source material was PBMCs or a T cell subset sorted from them (not recorded which). CDR3 amino acids: CASSLAWGTGGLSNQPQHF. The CDR3 DNA is TGTGCTAGCAGCTTAGCGTGGGGAACAGGGGGATTGAGCAATCAGCCCCAGCATTTT. Combining the CDR3 with reference TRBV7-7 and TRBJ1-5 gives the whole variable domain GAGVSQSPRYKVTKRGQDVTLRCDPISSHATLYWYQQALGQGPEFLTYFNYEAQPDKSGLPSDRFSAERPEGSISTLTIQRTEQRDSAMYRCASSLAWGTGGLSNQPQHFGDGTRLSIL.